Below, 30 T cell receptor beta chains from the same sample are listed, as sequenced in a study of T cell changes during pregnancy in multiple sclerosis. Libraries were prepared by immunoSEQ multiplex PCR; TCRdb keeps only in-frame clonotypes and omits some of them. The table has 40,000 to 45,000 clones, roughly 94% seen once. The input for sequencing was peripheral blood, taken in the third trimester of pregnancy. The receptor source for this set is a female donor with multiple sclerosis, enrolled in a pregnancy study.

The V call is TRBV28, the J call TRBJ2-2; D might be TRBD1 (5 bases). This CDR3 comprises 16 residues. Deletions cut 3 bases from V and 3 bases from J, with 14 bases between. Per germline, CDR1 MDHEN and CDR2 SYDVKM. The CDR3 DNA follows: TGTGCCAGCAGTTTTCAGGGCGCCCGGTACACCGGGGAGCTGTTTTTT. It yields the protein CASSFQGARYTGELFF.

The chain carries TRBV7-9 and TRBJ2-2, with no clear D. This CDR3 is built from 12 residues. V was cut by 5 bases and J by 6 bases, with 7 bases left in between. Germline CDR1 reads SEHNR; CDR2 reads FQNEAQ (reference sequence). The chain's CDR3 is CASSPPAGELFF. Here the CDR3 DNA reads TGTGCCAGCAGCCCCCCCGCCGGGGAGCTGTTTTTT. Combining the CDR3 with reference TRBV7-9 and TRBJ2-2 gives the whole variable domain DTGVSQNPRHKITKRGQNVTFRCDPISEHNRLYWYRQTLGQGPEFLTYFQNEAQLEKSRLLSDRFSAERPKGSFSTLEIQRTEQGDSAMYLCASSPPAGELFFGEGSRLTVL.

The chain employs TRBV2 and TRBJ2-2; 7 positions match TRBD1. Germline V lookup: CDR1 SNHLY, CDR2 FYNNEI. The trim removed 3 bases at V and 6 bases at J, leaving 7 bases unmatched. The CDR3 sequence is 15 residues long. The CDR3 sequence is CASSDGTAGSGELFF. CDR3 coding DNA: TGTGCCAGCAGTGATGGGACAGCTGGGTCCGGGGAGCTGTTTTTT.

J is TRBJ1-1 and V is TRBV11-2, with D unresolved. The CDR3 covers 16 residues. V was trimmed by 5 bases and J by 2 bases, leaving 18 bases between them. Germline CDR1 reads SGHAT; CDR2 reads FQNNGV. The DNA for the CDR3 is TGTGCCAGCAGCCCCCGTAAGCCCCCACGCAACACTGAAGCTTTCTTT. Amino acid sequence: CASSPRKPPRNTEAFF.

The rearrangement joins TRBV5-4 to TRBJ2-3; D is perhaps TRBD2 (6 bases). V lost 0 bases and J 4 bases, leaving 12 bases between the germline ends. The CDR3 runs 15 residues. Per the germline V gene, CDR1 is SGHNT and CDR2 is YYREEE (reference sequence). The CDR3 sequence: CASSLERERADTQYF. The CDR3 nucleotides read TGTGCCAGCAGCTTGGAACGGGAGAGGGCAGATACGCAGTATTTT.

V is TRBV6-5 and J is TRBJ1-4; possibly TRBD1 for D (5 bases). The length of the CDR3 is 14 residues. Deletions cut 2 bases from V and 5 bases from J, with 9 bases between. Germline V gene data show CDR1 as MNHEY and CDR2 as SVGAGI. CDR3 residues: CASSYDRRNEKLFF. The CDR3 nucleotides are TGTGCCAGCAGTTACGACAGACGAAATGAAAAACTGTTTTTT.

This clone appeared a single time. The gene calls are TRBV5-1 and TRBJ2-1, with 8 bases aligning to TRBD1. CDR3 length: 18 residues. Losses at the gene ends were 6 bases for V and 5 bases for J; bases not matched to a gene: 19. Germline CDR1 is SGHRS and CDR2 is YFSETQ. CDR3 residues: CASTLVLFGTGINNEQFF. The CDR3 DNA sequence: TGCGCCAGCACCCTGGTTTTGTTTGGGACAGGCATAAACAATGAGCAGTTCTTC. Together with reference TRBV5-1 and TRBJ2-1, the CDR3 gives the full variable domain: KAGVTQTPRYLIKTRGQQVTLSCSPISGHRSVSWYQQTPGQGLQFLFEYFSETQRNKGNFPGRFSGRQFSNSRSEMNVSTLELGDSALYLCASTLVLFGTGINNEQFFGPGTRLTVL.

This chain joins TRBV27 and TRBJ1-2; 7 bases align to TRBD1. The CDR3 consists of 14 residues. V dropped 4 bases and J dropped 4; count of bases not matched to a gene: 6. CDR1 is MNHEY, CDR2 SMNVEV, per germline (reference sequence). CDR3 loop: CASSSDRRPYGYTF. The CDR3, as DNA: TGTGCCAGCAGTTCGGACAGGAGACCCTATGGCTACACCTTC.

V is TRBV7-2 and J is TRBJ1-1; no definite D call. Trimming left V 2 bases short and J 4 bases short, with 17 bases between. The CDR3 consists of 16 residues. From germline, CDR1 is SGHTA and CDR2 FQGNSA. The CDR3 nucleotides are TGTGCCAGCAGCTTACTCAGGTACGGGATAGGCACTGAAGCTTTCTTT. Translating gives CASSLLRYGIGTEAFF.

The chain uses TRBV27 and TRBJ2-5; 9 positions match TRBD1. Trimming at V came to 4 bases and at J to 1 base, leaving 16 bases not matched to a gene. CDR1 and CDR2 from the germline V gene are MNHEY and SMNVEV (reference sequence). CDR3 length: 19 amino acids. This CDR3 is CASSWHSVPDRGFQETQYF. For the CDR3, the DNA is TGTGCCAGCAGTTGGCACAGTGTCCCAGACAGGGGGTTCCAAGAGACCCAGTACTTC.

The chain couples TRBV1 to TRBJ1-5; the D call TRBD1 from the table was never checked on the DNA. TRBV1 is noted as a pseudogene. This CDR3 comprises 14 residues. CDR3 nucleotides: TGCACCAGCAGCCAGGGACAGGAGGATCAGCCCCAGCATTTT. It specifies CTSSQGQEDQPQHF.

The CDR3 DNA reads TGTGCCAGTATGCGTAGTGTCAATTCACCCCTCCACTTT. Protein product: CASMRSVNSPLHF. The chain recombines TRBV19 with TRBJ1-6, with D unresolved. This CDR3 is 13 amino acids long. Trimming removed 7 bases at V and 7 bases at J, with 11 bases between. Germline V CDR1 and CDR2: LNHDA, SQIVND (reference sequence).

This clone has more than one count but fewer than ten. The chain uses TRBV29-1 and TRBJ2-6, with TRBD2 matching 8 bases. V lost 3 bases to trimming and J lost 1 base; unmatched junction nucleotides: 5. Germline V lookup: CDR1 SQVTM, CDR2 ANQGSEA. CDR3 length equals 16 residues. The CDR3 DNA reads as TGCAGCGTTGAGGTCGGGGGGGCATCTGGGGCCAACGTCCTGACTTTC. As protein: CSVEVGGASGANVLTF.

This chain links TRBV7-9 with TRBJ2-1, with D unclear. The CDR3 is made up of 13 amino acids. CDR1 and CDR2 from the germline V gene are SEHNR and FQNEAQ (reference sequence). Trimming cost V 6 bases and J 0 bases, with 6 bases left between them. The CDR3 nucleotides are TGTGCCAGCAGTCCCGGCTCCTACAATGAGCAGTTCTTC. Translating it yields CASSPGSYNEQFF.

The chain is built from TRBV14 and TRBJ2-7, with 7 bases that match TRBD2. Per the germline V gene, CDR1 is SGHDN and CDR2 is FVKESK. The CDR3 extends over 13 amino acids. V lost 4 bases to trimming and J lost 8 bases; unmatched junction nucleotides: 8. The chain's CDR3 is CASSPTSRVKQYF. DNA of the CDR3: TGTGCCAGCAGCCCGACTAGCCGAGTGAAGCAGTACTTC. The whole variable domain, filled in from reference TRBV14 and TRBJ2-7, reads EAGVTQFPSHSVIEKGQTVTLRCDPISGHDNLYWYRRVMGKEIKFLLHFVKESKQDESGMPNNRFLAERTGGTYSTLKVQPAELEDSGVYFCASSPTSRVKQYFGPGTRLTVT.

This chain connects TRBV5-4 to TRBJ2-2; D is possibly TRBD1 (5 bases). The CDR3 length is 12 residues. V was pared by 6 bases and J by 5 bases, with 8 bases between. The germline CDR1 and CDR2 sequences are SGHNT and YYREEE (reference sequence). In DNA form, the CDR3 reads TGTGCCAGCACCTCAGGGACCGGGGAGCTGTTTTTT. Amino acids: CASTSGTGELFF.

CDR3 sequence: CASSIQSGGDTQYF. DNA for the CDR3: TGTGCCAGTAGTATACAAAGCGGGGGAGATACGCAGTATTTT. V gene TRBV19 combines with J gene TRBJ2-3, with 8 bases that match TRBD2. The V and J ends lost 2 bases and 5 bases, in that order; junction bases with no gene match: 3. This CDR3 region has 14 residues. Germline loops: CDR1 LNHDA, CDR2 SQIVND (reference sequence).

This clone has only one observation. This chain links TRBV6-1 with TRBJ2-7; no clear D. There are 14 residues in the CDR3. CDR1 MNHNS and CDR2 SASEGT come from the germline V gene. Trimming removed 5 bases at V and 3 bases at J, with 14 bases between. The CDR3, as DNA: TGTGCCAGCAGTTCACGTGTCCCAGGCTACGAGCAGTACTTC. It yields the protein CASSSRVPGYEQYF.

V is TRBV29-1 and J is TRBJ2-1, with 13 bases matching TRBD2. CDR3 size: 18 residues. Losses at the gene ends were 5 bases for V and 0 bases for J; bases not matched to a gene: 10. Germline V gene lookup returns CDR1 SQVTM and CDR2 ANQGSEA. The CDR3 region has the DNA TGCAGCGTTCTGCTTACTAGCGGGAGGGCAAGCTCCTACAATGAGCAGTTCTTC. Protein product: CSVLLTSGRASSYNEQFF.

CDR3 protein: CASSLLVTGTDTQYF. The CDR3 DNA sequence: TGTGCCAGCAGCTTGCTGGTCACGGGCACAGATACGCAGTATTTT. The rearrangement links TRBV5-8 to TRBJ2-3, with no clear D. This CDR3 region has 15 residues. V was shortened by 1 base and J by 1 base, with 10 bases between the two germline ends. CDR1 is SGHTS and CDR2 is YDEGEE in the germline V gene.

The chain carries TRBV5-6 and TRBJ1-1, with D possibly TRBD1 on 5 matching bases. Per the germline V gene, CDR1 is SGHDT and CDR2 is YYEEEE. The germline V and J ends were trimmed by 4 bases and 8 bases, with 18 bases remaining between them. This CDR3 is 14 amino acids long. CDR3 amino acids: CASSQGTGVGEAFF. CDR3 nucleotide sequence: TGTGCCAGCAGCCAAGGGACGGGGGTTGGGGAAGCTTTCTTT. Full variable domain (outside the CDR3, taken from reference TRBV5-6 and TRBJ1-1): DAGVTQSPTHLIKTRGQQVTLRCSPKSGHDTVSWYQQALGQGPQFIFQYYEEEERQRGNFPDRFSGHQFPNYSSELNVNALLLGDSALYLCASSQGTGVGEAFFGQGTRLTVV.

The chain carries TRBV7-2 and TRBJ2-7, with D unclear. V shed 1 base and J shed 5 bases, with 15 bases lying between them. The germline gives CDR1 SGHTA, CDR2 FQGNSA. The CDR3 runs 15 residues. The DNA of the CDR3 is TGTGCCAGCAGCTTAGAAGCCCTGATGCACGACGAGCAGTACTTC. Encoded protein: CASSLEALMHDEQYF. The full variable domain, its missing parts supplied by reference TRBV7-2 and TRBJ2-7, is GAGVSQSPSNKVTEKGKDVELRCDPISGHTALYWYRQSLGQGLEFLIYFQGNSAPDKSGLPSDRFSAERTGGSVSTLTIQRTQQEDSAVYLCASSLEALMHDEQYFGPGTRLTVT.

CDR3 sequence reads: CAWTPRTGGWSPLHF. The CDR3 DNA is TGTGCCTGGACCCCCAGGACAGGGGGCTGGTCACCCCTCCACTTT. The chain couples TRBV30 to TRBJ1-6; 11 bases map to TRBD1. V lost 4 bases and J lost 10; bases outside the gene matches: 9. The germline CDR1 and CDR2 sequences are GTSNPN and SVGIG (reference sequence). CDR3 size: 15 residues.

This clone has only one observation. The chain recombines TRBV5-6 with TRBJ1-6, with D perhaps TRBD1 (6 bases). Germline V gene sequence: CDR1 SGHDT, CDR2 YYEEEE. Trimming removed 0 bases from V and 7 bases from J, with 8 bases in between. This CDR3 comprises 14 residues. The CDR3 protein is CASSLGQANSPLHF. DNA of the CDR3: TGTGCCAGCAGCTTGGGACAGGCCAATTCACCCCTCCACTTT.

The rearrangement links TRBV19 to TRBJ2-3; 7 positions agree with TRBD1. CDR1 and CDR2 from the germline V gene are LNHDA and SQIVND (reference sequence). This CDR3 contains 16 residues. Germline trimming cut 7 bases from V and 2 bases from J; bases unmatched to any gene: 12. Written as DNA, the CDR3 is TGTGCCAGTAACGGAATCCGGGACAGTTACACAGATACGCAGTATTTT. Its protein is CASNGIRDSYTDTQYF. The complete variable domain, with remaining parts taken from reference TRBV19 and TRBJ2-3, reads DGGITQSPKYLFRKEGQNVTLSCEQNLNHDAMYWYRQDPGQGLRLIYYSQIVNDFQKGDIAEGYSVSREKKESFPLTVTSAQKNPTAFYLCASNGIRDSYTDTQYFGPGTRLTVL.

This chain links TRBV13 with TRBJ2-3; D gene uncertain. The length of the CDR3 is 13 residues. V lost 0 bases, J lost 4 bases, and 5 bases lay in between. CDR1 and CDR2 from the germline V gene are PRHDT and FYEKMQ (reference sequence). The chain's CDR3 is CASSLGNPDTQYF. In DNA, the CDR3 is TGTGCCAGCAGCTTAGGTAATCCAGATACGCAGTATTTT.

The rearrangement uses TRBV2 and TRBJ1-5, with a possible D match to TRBD1 (5 bases). Trimming stripped 5 bases from V and 4 bases from J, with 9 bases between. The CDR3 covers 13 residues. Per the germline V gene, CDR1 is SNHLY and CDR2 is FYNNEI. In DNA, the CDR3 is TGTGCCAGCAGTTCAGACAGTAATCAGCCCCAGCATTTT. Translation: CASSSDSNQPQHF.

In regard to this clone: The DNA is left out, because the CDR3 cannot be placed on it with certainty; the CDR3 is given as TCRdb lists it. The chain joins TRBV5-4 to TRBJ2-5; TRBD2 was called by the table and not checked on the DNA. CDR1 and CDR2 (germline): SGHNT, YYREEE (reference sequence). Counting both end residues, the CDR3 totals 12 amino acids. CDR3 sequence: CASSFGEGSRYF.

The genes are TRBV27 and TRBJ2-7; 8 bases match TRBD1. With 4 bases clipped from V and 4 bases from J, the junction kept 6 bases outside the gene matches. The CDR3 runs to 14 residues. Germline V gene lookup returns CDR1 MNHEY and CDR2 SMNVEV (reference sequence). For the CDR3, the DNA is TGTGCCAGCAGTTCCCTCGGACAGGGATACGAGCAGTACTTC. This sequence encodes CASSSLGQGYEQYF.

This chain uses TRBV10-3 with TRBJ1-1; tentatively, D is TRBD1 (6 bases). The germline V and J ends were trimmed by 10 bases and 0 bases, with 18 bases remaining between them. Germline V gene lookup returns CDR1 ENHRY and CDR2 SYGVKD. This CDR3 has 15 residues. CDR3 region: CATTGGPGVNTEAFF. CDR3 sequence (DNA): TGTGCCACCACTGGGGGCCCAGGGGTGAACACTGAAGCTTTCTTT.